This T cell receptor beta chain was profiled in a study of blood T cells in healthy people across ages. Study-level points and caveats: Donor CMV status was unknown, possibly confounding expanded clonotype changes. The study found more naive CD4+ cells and higher diversity in long-lived than aged donors. A roughly linear fall in TCR beta diversity per million T cells was seen with increasing age.

Caucasian, healthy and from Russia, the donors were aged between about 6 and 100. Alongside a J-beta primer mix, a sample-barcoded 5' primer served in a second PCR lasting roughly 6 to 12 cycles. MiXCR, applied by TCRdb to the 5' RACE reads, yields one record per CDR3 protein. The data hold over 500,000 distinct CDR3 sequences, with around 50% observed a single time. This clonotype was counted many times. The antigen remains unidentified. Germline V lookup: CDR1 DFQATT, CDR2 SNEGSKA (reference sequence). This CDR3 has 14 amino acids. Trimming shortened V by 5 bases and J by 0 bases, and 11 bases separated the two germline ends.

The chain employs TRBV20-1 and TRBJ2-1; D not resolved. This clonotype originated in an elderly woman in good health. The sequenced material came from blood. DNA of the CDR3: TGCAGTGCTCGCTTCGGAAGCTCCTACAATGAGCAGTTCTTC. Protein product: CSARFGSSYNEQFF.